The source of this T cell receptor beta chain is a study of shared clonotypes between healthy human individuals. On the study more broadly: Aged between 18 and 49, the donors were a couple of women and a few men.

Participating donors were healthy, HIV-negative adults free of recent acute infections or vaccinations. V gave up 1 base and J gave up 4 bases; unmatched junction bases: 4. The CDR3 runs to 14 residues. The germline CDR1 and CDR2 sequences are SGHVS and FQNEAQ. Researchers ran the assay at a deep level. Using immunoSEQ multiplex PCR, the repertoire was profiled, and TCRdb retains in-frame clones only, with some absent. The sample lists approximately 480,000 clones, nearly 80% occurring once. The origin of this receptor is a woman aged 40 to 55 in good health. Some clones in this sample may be carry-over from other donors' samples. The material sequenced was PBMCs. The chain uses TRBV7-8 and TRBJ2-7; 7 nucleotides match TRBD1. CDR3 bases: TGTGCCAGCAGCTTAGAATACAGGGGATACGAGCAGTACTTC. This encodes CASSLEYRGYEQYF.